Below, 24 T cell receptor beta chains from the same sample are listed, as sequenced in a study of OX40 agonist ivuxolimab in advanced cancers. Assay: immunoSEQ multiplex PCR; the TCRdb copy retains only in-frame clones and omits some. In the table there are 81,000 or so clones, 85% to 95% of which are singletons. Sequencing used CD4+ or CD8+ T cells sorted from blood, obtained in a trial of the OX40 agonist ivuxolimab. The receptors were gathered from an adult with an advanced solid tumor such as melanoma, head and neck, liver or kidney cancer.

The chain employs TRBV7-2 and TRBJ2-7; D may be TRBD1 (6 bases). The V end was cut by 3 bases, the J end by 0 bases, with 12 bases between. This CDR3 contains 15 residues. Germline assignment: CDR1 SGHTA and CDR2 FQGNSA. CDR3 amino acids: CASSFPRDNSYEQYF. The CDR3 DNA reads as TGTGCCAGCAGCTTTCCCCGGGACAACTCCTACGAGCAGTACTTC.

The genes are TRBV9 and TRBJ1-1; the D is unclear. Germline lookup yields CDR1 SGDLS and CDR2 YYNGEE. V was clipped by 0 bases and J by 3 bases, with 15 bases between them. The CDR3 sequence is 16 residues long. CDR3 amino acids: CASSVVFGEEDTEAFF. CDR3 coding DNA: TGTGCCAGCAGCGTAGTATTTGGGGAGGAAGACACTGAAGCTTTCTTT.

This rearrangement joins TRBV4-1 to TRBJ2-5; either TRBD1 or TRBD2 may fit D (6 bases each). V gave up 0 bases and J gave up 5 bases, with 13 bases separating them. The germline gives CDR1 MGHRA, CDR2 YSYEKL. The CDR3 extends over 15 amino acids. In DNA, the CDR3 is TGCGCCAGCAGCCAAGATGGGGGGCTCCGGGAGACCCAGTACTTC. It specifies CASSQDGGLRETQYF.

The chain links TRBV7-9 to TRBJ2-7, with a possible D match to TRBD1 (6 bases). CDR3 length equals 13 residues. V lost 2 bases to trimming and J lost 6 bases, with 11 bases between them. CDR1 is SEHNR, CDR2 FQNEAQ, per germline (reference sequence). This CDR3 reads CASSLYTGSEQYF. The CDR3 nucleotides read TGTGCCAGCAGCTTATATACAGGGTCCGAGCAGTACTTC.

The gene calls are TRBV7-2 and TRBJ2-7, with 9 bases lining up with TRBD1. The CDR3 covers 15 residues. V lost 5 bases to trimming and J lost 5 bases; unmatched junction nucleotides: 10. The germline V gene has CDR1 SGHTA and CDR2 FQGNSA. This CDR3 reads CASSKPGQGSHEQYF. In DNA, the CDR3 is TGTGCCAGCAGCAAACCGGGACAGGGTAGCCACGAGCAGTACTTC.

CDR3 nucleotide sequence: TGCGCCAGCAGCCAAGATTCGGTAGTCACGAGCACAGATACGCAGTATTTT. Its protein product is CASSQDSVVTSTDTQYF. The chain combines TRBV4-1 with TRBJ2-3; D unresolved. The CDR3 length is 17 residues. Trimming left V 0 bases short and J 0 bases short, with 13 bases between. Looked up from germline, CDR1 is MGHRA and CDR2 is YSYEKL.

The V and J genes are TRBV4-3 and TRBJ2-2; perhaps TRBD1 as D (6 bases). Trimming removed 1 base at V and 1 base at J, with 22 bases between. Germline loops: CDR1 LGHNA, CDR2 YSLEER. The CDR3 is 20 residues long. This CDR3 reads CASSQGQGQFASWNTGELFF. CDR3 nucleotides: TGCGCCAGCAGCCAAGGTCAGGGACAATTCGCCTCATGGAACACCGGGGAGCTGTTTTTT.

The rearrangement joins TRBV11-3 to TRBJ2-7; unclear D gene. CDR1 is SGHNT and CDR2 is YENEEA in the germline V gene. The CDR3 has 12 residues. Trimming stripped 3 bases from V and 4 bases from J, with 7 bases between. CDR3: CASSFGGYEQYF. The CDR3 nucleotides read TGTGCCAGCAGCTTCGGCGGATACGAGCAGTACTTC.

J is TRBJ1-4 and V is TRBV6-5; the D is unclear. Per the germline V gene, CDR1 is MNHEY and CDR2 is SVGAGI. This CDR3 contains 14 residues. The V end was cut by 2 bases, the J end by 8 bases, with 12 bases between. In DNA form, the CDR3 reads TGTGCCAGCAGTTACAAAGGAGTCGGGGAAAAACTGTTTTTT. It yields the protein CASSYKGVGEKLFF.

This chain uses TRBV6-5 with TRBJ1-2, with TRBD1 as a possible D gene (5 bases). Germline CDR1 is MNHEY and CDR2 is SVGAGI. V was cut by 7 bases and J by 4 bases, with 13 bases left in between. The CDR3 length is 13 residues. DNA for the CDR3: TGTGCCAGCACACGAGGGGTCCTCTATGGCTACACCTTC. This translates into CASTRGVLYGYTF.

This clone showed up just once. The chain combines TRBV5-5 with TRBJ1-2; 9 nucleotides line up with TRBD1. The CDR3 spans 16 residues. The V segment lost 1 base and the J segment 3 bases; nucleotides outside the gene matches: 7. The germline V gene encodes CDR1 SGHKS and CDR2 YYEKEE (reference sequence). The CDR3 is CASSLIDRTGDYGYTF. The CDR3 DNA is TGTGCCAGCAGCTTGATCGACCGGACAGGGGACTATGGCTACACCTTC.

V and J are TRBV27 and TRBJ2-7; the D gene is possibly TRBD2 (6 bases). CDR3 length: 14 amino acids. Germline V lookup: CDR1 MNHEY, CDR2 SMNVEV (reference sequence). V was trimmed by 5 bases and J by 1 base, leaving 12 bases between them. CDR3 sequence (DNA): TGTGCCAGCAGTCCGGGACTCACTTCCTACGAGCAGTACTTC. This codes for CASSPGLTSYEQYF.

This sequence joins TRBV9 and TRBJ2-3, with D tentatively TRBD1 (6 bases). Trimming shortened V by 3 bases and J by 3 bases, and 11 bases separated the two germline ends. Germline CDR1 SGDLS, CDR2 YYNGEE. This CDR3 has 14 amino acids. For the CDR3, the DNA is TGTGCCAGCAGCGCCCGGACAGTTACAGATACGCAGTATTTT. As protein: CASSARTVTDTQYF.

The chain couples TRBV15 to TRBJ2-7, with 9 bases lining up with TRBD2. In germline, CDR1 is LNHNV, CDR2 YYDKDF (reference sequence). J gave up 2 bases and V 0 bases, and 5 bases lay outside the gene matches. This CDR3 spans 16 amino acids. The CDR3 is CATSRDRASGAYEQYF. The DNA for the CDR3 is TGTGCCACCAGCAGAGATCGGGCTAGCGGGGCCTACGAGCAGTACTTC.

This CDR3 reads CATSIAGDDTGELFF. CDR3 nucleotide sequence: TGTGCCACCAGCATAGCGGGAGACGACACCGGGGAGCTGTTTTTT. This chain uses TRBV15 with TRBJ2-2; 9 bases are shared with TRBD2. Trimming took 4 bases from V and 3 from J; bases not matched to a gene: 3. Germline V CDR1 and CDR2: LNHNV, YYDKDF (reference sequence). CDR3 size: 15 residues. The full variable domain, rest sourced from reference TRBV15 and TRBJ2-2, is DAMVIQNPRYQVTQFGKPVTLSCSQTLNHNVMYWYQQKSSQAPKLLFHYYDKDFNNEADTPDNFQSRRPNTSFCFLDIRSPGLGDTAMYLCATSIAGDDTGELFFGEGSRLTVL.

This chain joins TRBV27 and TRBJ1-2, with a weak D call TRBD1 (6 bases). CDR3 size: 14 residues. Per germline, CDR1 MNHEY and CDR2 SMNVEV (reference sequence). V was shortened by 6 bases and J by 0 bases, with 11 bases between the two germline ends. The CDR3 region has the DNA TGTGCCAGCAGACGGACAGCCGCTAACTATGGCTACACCTTC. This codes for CASRRTAANYGYTF.

The CDR3 nucleotides are TGTGCCAGCAGCCAAGAGGCGGGGTCTTGGTATGGCTACACCTTC. It codes for CASSQEAGSWYGYTF. V gene TRBV14 combines with J gene TRBJ1-2; D is unresolved. V lost 0 bases and J 5 bases, leaving 13 bases between the germline ends. CDR1 and CDR2 (germline): SGHDN, FVKESK. CDR3 length equals 15 residues. The full variable domain, completed using reference TRBV14 and TRBJ1-2, is EAGVTQFPSHSVIEKGQTVTLRCDPISGHDNLYWYRRVMGKEIKFLLHFVKESKQDESGMPNNRFLAERTGGTYSTLKVQPAELEDSGVYFCASSQEAGSWYGYTFGSGTRLTVV.

This clone has a handful of counts. The chain links TRBV5-1 to TRBJ2-1; no firm D call. From germline, CDR1 is SGHRS and CDR2 YFSETQ. Between the trimmed V and J ends, which lost 2 bases and 2 bases, there was a span of 8 bases. The CDR3 loop spans 14 amino acids. CDR3 residues: CASSFMNTYNEQFF. The CDR3 region has the DNA TGCGCCAGCAGCTTCATGAATACCTACAATGAGCAGTTCTTC. Based on the CDR3 plus reference TRBV5-1 and TRBJ2-1, the full variable domain is KAGVTQTPRYLIKTRGQQVTLSCSPISGHRSVSWYQQTPGQGLQFLFEYFSETQRNKGNFPGRFSGRQFSNSRSEMNVSTLELGDSALYLCASSFMNTYNEQFFGPGTRLTVL.

V usage is TRBV19 and J usage is TRBJ1-2; 7 nucleotides match TRBD1. This CDR3 spans 14 amino acids. V gave up 5 bases and J gave up 4 bases; unmatched junction bases: 7. Germline loops: CDR1 LNHDA, CDR2 SQIVND (reference sequence). In nucleotides, the CDR3 is TGTGCCAGTAGTCCGGGGACAGAACTCTATGGCTACACCTTC. Its protein is CASSPGTELYGYTF.

V is TRBV19 and J is TRBJ2-7; weak D call: TRBD1 (6 bases). Germline CDR1 reads LNHDA; CDR2 reads SQIVND (reference sequence). V lost 6 bases and J lost 0, with 15 bases in between. This CDR3 has 15 residues. CDR3 sequence reads: CASRWTALSSYEQYF. CDR3 DNA: TGTGCCAGTAGGTGGACAGCCTTGAGCTCCTACGAGCAGTACTTC.

The gene calls are TRBV27 and TRBJ2-1; TRBD1 matches at 8 bases. The CDR3 length is 15 residues. With V trimmed by 2 bases and J by 7 bases, 7 bases remained unmatched. CDR1 and CDR2 (germline): MNHEY, SMNVEV (reference sequence). CDR3 bases: TGTGCCAGCAGTTTAGGGCAGGGGGCGGCTAATGAGCAGTTCTTC. It translates to CASSLGQGAANEQFF.

This sequence joins TRBV21-1 and TRBJ2-7; whether TRBD1, the table's D call, matches the DNA was not checked. TRBV21-1 is listed as a pseudogene. This CDR3 contains 21 residues. CDR3 sequence (DNA): TGTGCCAGCAGCAACGAGCCCGGAGGAACCGGGACAGGGGTCGATCCCTACGAGCAGTACTTC. Its translation is CASSNEPGGTGTGVDPYEQYF.

The CDR3, as DNA: TGCGCCAGCAGTGATTATGGTCAGGCTGAAGCTTTCTTT. The encoded protein is CASSDYGQAEAFF. The rearrangement joins TRBV10-1 to TRBJ1-1; D not resolved. Germline CDR1 WNHNN, CDR2 SYGVQD (reference sequence). The CDR3 sequence is 13 residues long. V was cut by 3 bases and J by 6 bases, with 11 bases left in between.

CDR3 bases: TGCAGCGTTGAAGGACTGCAAAGCTCCTACAATGAGCAGTTCTTC. Protein: CSVEGLQSSYNEQFF. The rearrangement links TRBV29-1 to TRBJ2-1; no clear D gene. The CDR3 is 15 amino acids. V was trimmed by 1 base and J by 0 bases, leaving 10 bases between them. Germline CDR1 is SQVTM and CDR2 is ANQGSEA.